The rows below give T cell receptor beta chains drawn from one sample of a study of quantifying T cell responses using KT2 cells. From the UMI-ligation and nested PCR reads, TCRdb called clonotypes with MiXCR, one entry per CDR3 protein. The sample shows approximately 57,000 distinct CDR3 sequences, more than 9% of them seen only once. The sample taken for sequencing was PBMCs spiked with cells of the T cell clone KT2. The receptors come from a human donor. Both conserved end residues are part of each CDR3. A D gene is named only where the DNA matches it firmly. Size is omitted from some rows. Given values are once, few, many or a class for expanded clones.

TRBV6-2/TRBV6-3,TRBJ2-1,few,.,CASRPPAENEQFF,TGTGCCAGCAGACCCCCGGCGGAGAATGAGCAGTTCTTC
TRBV6-1,TRBJ1-6,few,TRBD1,CASSETFGTGTNSPLHF,TGTGCCAGCAGTGAAACATTCGGGACAGGGACTAATTCACCCCTCCACTTT
TRBV1,TRBJ2-3,few,.,CTSSHLPEVAGLTDTQYF,TGCACCAGCAGCCACCTCCCGGAGGTGGCGGGACTCACAGATACGCAGTATTTT
TRBV7-3,TRBJ2-2,few,.,CASSLRGGWTGELFF,TGTGCCAGCAGCCTCAGGGGCGGGTGGACCGGGGAGCTGTTTTTT
TRBV4-1,TRBJ2-6,.,.,CASSQQSTVASGANVLTF,TGCGCCAGCAGCCAACAAAGTACAGTTGCTTCTGGGGCCAACGTCCTGACTTTC
TRBV10-2,TRBJ1-4,few,.,CASSDRENEKLFF,TGCGCCAGCAGTGACAGGGAAAATGAAAAACTGTTTTTT
TRBV19,TRBJ1-2,.,TRBD1,CASSRMSDLGQGNYGYTF,TGTGCCAGTAGCCGGATGTCCGATTTGGGACAGGGGAACTATGGCTACACCTTC
TRBV5-6,TRBJ2-3,.,TRBD1,CASSLGQGVHTQYF,TGTGCCAGCAGCTTGGGGCAGGGGGTGCACACGCAGTATTTT
TRBV12-3/TRBV12-4,TRBJ1-2,few,TRBD1,CASSLNGQVGYTF,TGTGCCAGCAGTTTAAACGGACAGGTTGGCTACACCTTC
TRBV6-5,TRBJ2-5,few,.,CASSYTGGWGTQYF,TGTGCCAGCAGTTATACGGGGGGCTGGGGGACCCAGTACTTC
TRBV2,TRBJ1-6,.,.,CASGGRGGGSPLHF,TGTGCCAGTGGGGGACGGGGAGGTGGTTCACCCCTCCACTTT
TRBV4-1,TRBJ2-3,few,.,CASSQDPRGTDTQYF,TGCGCCAGCAGCCAGGACCCTCGAGGGACAGATACGCAGTATTTT
TRBV20-1,TRBJ2-3,.,TRBD2,CSASPTSDYTDTQYF,TGCAGTGCTAGCCCCACTAGCGACTACACAGATACGCAGTATTTT
TRBV20-1,TRBJ2-7,.,TRBD2,CSAPELSGVGYEQYF,TGCAGTGCTCCGGAACTGAGCGGGGTGGGCTACGAGCAGTACTTC
TRBV6-1,TRBJ2-3,once,TRBD2,CASSEERGWAQYF,TGTGCCAGCAGTGAAGAGCGGGGATGGGCGCAGTATTTT
TRBV14,TRBJ1-2,.,.,CASSQELGTPYGYNF,TGTGCCAGCAGCCAAGAGCTAGGAACCCCCTATGGCTACAACTTC
TRBV2,TRBJ1-5,few,TRBD1,CASTGRQGGRQPQHF,TGTGCCAGCACCGGGAGACAGGGAGGGCGTCAGCCCCAGCATTTT
TRBV29-1,TRBJ1-5,many,.,CSVEFESNQPQHF,TGCAGCGTTGAATTTGAGAGCAATCAGCCCCAGCATTTT